This TCR beta chain derives from a study of blood T cell repertoires in COVID-19. Study details: T cells, B-cell-depleted T cells, or PBMCs provided the cDNA or gDNA that served as material.

This clone was seen just once. The CDR3 runs 16 residues. V was cut by 0 bases and J by 4 bases, with 15 bases left in between. CDR1 and CDR2 from the germline V gene are SGHAT and FQNNGV. Per the study methods: Reference gene primers were amplified, and this amplification served to estimate nucleated cell counts. Some clones are missing from TCRdb's copy, which holds only in-frame ones; the method was immunoSEQ multiplex PCR. The DNA was the basis for D and trimming; V, J and clone size are from that table. Here the sample spans fewer than 500,000 clones, 87% being singletons. The material sequenced was PBMCs or T cells enriched from blood (not recorded which). The TCR comes from a woman younger than 30 with acute COVID-19. The chain links TRBV11-2 to TRBJ1-2, with unresolved D. CDR3 bases: TGTGCCAGCAGCTTAGACGGGCCTGGCCGGGGCTATGGCTACACCTTC. This encodes CASSLDGPGRGYGYTF. Complete variable domain (other parts from reference TRBV11-2 and TRBJ1-2): EAGVAQSPRYKIIEKRQSVAFWCNPISGHATLYWYQQILGQGPKLLIQFQNNGVVDDSQLPKDRFSAERLKGVDSTLKIQPAKLEDSAVYLCASSLDGPGRGYGYTFGSGTRLTVV.